This record covers a single TCR beta chain. The sample originates from a study of T cell changes during pregnancy in multiple sclerosis. The CDR3 loop spans 16 amino acids. The table came from immunoSEQ multiplex PCR; TCRdb's copy has only in-frame clones and leaves some out. The sample records about 41,000 clones, 89% being singletons. The sequenced sample was CD4+ T cells from peripheral blood mononuclear cells, obtained in the first trimester of pregnancy. This TCR was sampled from a female donor with multiple sclerosis, enrolled in a pregnancy study. The chain links TRBV1 to TRBJ2-3; the DNA was not used to check the table's D call, TRBD2. TRBV1 is assigned pseudogene status. The CDR3 here is CTSSQGGRLAGDTQYF. The CDR3 bases are TGCACCAGCAGCCAAGGGGGGAGACTAGCGGGAGACACGCAGTATTTT.